These 22 T cell receptor beta chains share one sample of origin, sequenced in a study of blood T cells in healthy people across ages. Together with a sample-barcoded 5' primer, a J-beta primer mix was included in a second PCR lasting roughly 6 to 12 cycles. TCRdb re-called the 5' RACE reads through MiXCR, storing one row per CDR3 protein. In the table there are more than 900,000 distinct CDR3 sequences, around 29% of which are singletons. This sample was also put to use in a study of T cells of mothers and their children.

The sequenced sample consisted of blood. The receptors originated from a woman between 35 and 50 years old in good health.

The chain is built from TRBV7-3 and TRBJ2-1; D uncertain. Germline CDR1 reads SGHTA; CDR2 reads FQGTGA. Trimming pared 5 bases from V and 4 bases from J, leaving 15 bases between. The CDR3 has 15 residues. In nucleotides, the CDR3 is TGTGCCAGCAGCAGGGATAGGACCCGATACAATGAGCAGTTCTTC. Encoded protein: CASSRDRTRYNEQFF.

V is TRBV7-3 and J is TRBJ1-1, with unresolved D. Germline V lookup: CDR1 SGHTA, CDR2 FQGTGA. V lost 2 bases, J lost 7 bases, and 17 bases lay in between. CDR3 length equals 15 residues. The DNA of the CDR3 is TGTGCCAGCAGCTTACTTGCAGGAGGGCGAGGTGAAGCTTTCTTT. Residues: CASSLLAGGRGEAFF.

The sample holds many counts of this clonotype. The V gene is TRBV4-2, the J gene TRBJ2-7; D is uncertain. The CDR3 has 13 amino acids. Deletions cut 0 bases from V and 3 bases from J, with 6 bases between. Germline CDR1 is LGHNA and CDR2 is YNFKEQ. CDR3 amino acids: CASSQDRNYEQYF. The CDR3 DNA reads TGTGCCAGCAGCCAAGATCGCAACTACGAGCAGTACTTC.

J is TRBJ2-3 and V is TRBV20-1; 12 positions agree with TRBD2. CDR3 length: 15 amino acids. Per the germline V gene, CDR1 is DFQATT and CDR2 is SNEGSKA (reference sequence). The V segment lost 0 bases and the J segment 8 bases; nucleotides outside the gene matches: 6. The CDR3 DNA sequence: TGCAGTGCTAGAGATCCGACTAGCGGGAGAGGTACGCAGTATTTT. Its protein product is CSARDPTSGRGTQYF.

This clonotype was counted ten times or more. The genes are TRBV28 and TRBJ1-2; TRBD1 agrees at 7 bases. The CDR3 is made up of 15 amino acids. CDR1 MDHEN and CDR2 SYDVKM come from the germline V gene. With V trimmed by 5 bases and J by 5 bases, 11 bases remained unmatched. The CDR3 reads CASSPGTGAQYGYTF. The CDR3 DNA follows: TGTGCCAGCAGTCCAGGAACAGGGGCCCAGTATGGCTACACCTTC.

The chain couples TRBV4-2 to TRBJ1-2; no definite D call. The germline V and J ends were trimmed by 5 bases and 1 base, with 17 bases remaining between them. CDR3 length equals 16 residues. Germline lookup yields CDR1 LGHNA and CDR2 YNFKEQ. The CDR3, as DNA: TGTGCCAGCAGCGATATCCTGGACTACAATAACTATGGCTACACCTTC. Protein: CASSDILDYNNYGYTF.

The chain links TRBV7-2 to TRBJ2-3; D is possibly TRBD1 or TRBD2 (6 bases each). Germline CDR1 SGHTA, CDR2 FQGNSA. Trimming pared 5 bases from V and 9 bases from J, leaving 21 bases between. The CDR3 spans 15 residues. The CDR3 reads CASSPEDSGGGTQYF. The CDR3 coding sequence is TGTGCCAGCAGCCCCGAGGACAGCGGTGGGGGGACGCAGTATTTT.

The chain uses TRBV4-2 and TRBJ1-2; D unresolved. The V and J ends lost 0 bases and 4 bases respectively, with 9 bases between them. The CDR3 has 14 amino acids. Germline values: CDR1 LGHNA, CDR2 YNFKEQ. The CDR3 loop reads CASSQEDGSYGYTF. The CDR3 region has the DNA TGTGCCAGCAGCCAAGAAGACGGATCCTATGGCTACACCTTC.

This clonotype appeared a few times. This chain links TRBV18 with TRBJ1-1; no clear D. The CDR3 is made up of 14 amino acids. Per germline, CDR1 KGHSH and CDR2 LQKENI. The ends were cut back, 2 bases at V and 0 bases at J, with 7 bases in the middle. Here the CDR3 reads CASSPIGMNTEAFF. The DNA for the CDR3 is TGTGCCAGCTCACCAATCGGCATGAACACTGAAGCTTTCTTT.

Points on this clonotype: The conserved phenylalanine or tryptophan normally closing the CDR3 is absent here, so this likely arose from a read error. The V gene is TRBV28, the J gene TRBJ2-5; possible D gene TRBD2, 6 bases. From germline, CDR1 is MDHEN and CDR2 SYDVKM. V was trimmed by 3 bases and J by 3 bases, leaving 8 bases between them. The CDR3 contains 13 residues. This CDR3 reads CASSFGGEETQYC. In nucleotides, the CDR3 is TGTGCCAGCAGTTTCGGCGGGGAAGAGACCCAGTACTGC.

This clonotype was found many times. The chain links TRBV5-1 to TRBJ2-3; maybe TRBD2 (6 bases). CDR1 and CDR2 (germline): SGHRS, YFSETQ. There are 13 residues in the CDR3. Deletions cut 3 bases from V and 6 bases from J, with 11 bases between. In DNA form, the CDR3 reads TGCGCCAGCAGCTGGCCGGGGGAGGATACGCAGTATTTT. Its protein is CASSWPGEDTQYF. The whole variable domain, remainder taken from reference TRBV5-1 and TRBJ2-3, is KAGVTQTPRYLIKTRGQQVTLSCSPISGHRSVSWYQQTPGQGLQFLFEYFSETQRNKGNFPGRFSGRQFSNSRSEMNVSTLELGDSALYLCASSWPGEDTQYFGPGTRLTVL.

In its sample, this clonotype was seen once. CDR3 sequence reads: CASNSDISYNSPLHF. The CDR3 DNA follows: TGTGCCAGCAACTCAGACATCTCCTATAATTCACCCCTCCACTTT. The gene calls are TRBV6-6 and TRBJ1-6; D is undetermined. V shed 7 bases and J shed 0 bases, with 10 bases lying between them. Germline V CDR1 and CDR2: MNHNY, SVGAGI (reference sequence). This CDR3 is 15 amino acids long.

This sequence joins TRBV28 and TRBJ2-1; 8 nucleotides match TRBD2. The V segment lost 3 bases and the J segment 9 bases; nucleotides outside the gene matches: 7. Germline V gene sequence: CDR1 MDHEN, CDR2 SYDVKM. The CDR3 length is 14 residues. The CDR3 DNA reads as TGTGCCAGCAGTTTCTCCGGGGGGGCCAGTGAGCAGTTCTTC. The encoded protein is CASSFSGGASEQFF.

With respect to this clonotype: At one of its ends the junction is not consistent with the germline gene, which may arise from a read error. The V call is TRBV9, the J call TRBJ1-4; a possible D gene is TRBD1 (6 bases). Germline V lookup: CDR1 SGDLS, CDR2 YYNGEE. The CDR3 consists of 12 residues. The CDR3 DNA is TGTGTCAGCAGCCCCCAGGGGAGAAAACTGTTTTTT. The encoded protein is CVSSPQGRKLFF.

The chain employs TRBV5-1 and TRBJ2-1; 10 positions agree with TRBD2. This CDR3 has 15 residues. The V gene's germline CDR1 is SGHRS and CDR2 YFSETQ. The ends lost 0 bases at V and 6 bases at J; junction bases unmatched: 3. The CDR3 loop is CASSLAERGGNEQFF. CDR3 DNA sequence: TGCGCCAGCAGCTTGGCCGAGCGGGGGGGCAATGAGCAGTTCTTC.

This clonotype was counted only a few times. The chain combines TRBV9 with TRBJ2-3, with 9 bases fitting TRBD2. The CDR3 runs 15 residues. J gave up 6 bases and V 0 bases, and 5 bases lay outside the gene matches. CDR1 SGDLS and CDR2 YYNGEE come from the germline V gene. CDR3: CASSVGGLASDTQYF. The CDR3 bases are TGTGCCAGCAGCGTAGGGGGACTAGCCTCCGATACGCAGTATTTT.

The chain carries TRBV15 and TRBJ2-4, with D perhaps matching TRBD1 or TRBD2 (6 bases each). The V gene lost 5 bases and the J gene lost 13 bases, with 12 bases spanning the gap. From germline, CDR1 is LNHNV and CDR2 YYDKDF (reference sequence). The CDR3 extends over 11 amino acids. CDR3 residues: CATSPPGAQYF. In DNA form, the CDR3 reads TGTGCCACCAGCCCCCCGGGGGCCCAGTACTTC.

V and J are TRBV24-1 and TRBJ2-1; 7 positions agree with TRBD1. Germline V gene data show CDR1 as KGHDR and CDR2 as SFDVKD. CDR3 size: 14 residues. V lost 2 bases to trimming and J lost 10 bases; unmatched junction nucleotides: 7. The CDR3 loop reads CATSDWDSQREQFF. CDR3 sequence (DNA): TGTGCCACCAGTGATTGGGACAGCCAAAGGGAGCAGTTCTTC.

The gene calls are TRBV14 and TRBJ1-1; D perhaps matches TRBD1 (5 bases). The CDR3 runs to 16 residues. Germline assignment: CDR1 SGHDN and CDR2 FVKESK. V shed 1 base and J shed 1 base, with 13 bases lying between them. Here the CDR3 reads CASSQGTGRANTEAFF. CDR3 DNA: TGTGCCAGCAGCCAAGGAACAGGTCGGGCGAACACTGAAGCTTTCTTT.

The J gene is TRBJ2-3, the V gene TRBV3-1; 10 bases align to TRBD2. V was pared by 1 base and J by 5 bases, with 6 bases of the junction left unmatched. This CDR3 comprises 16 residues. Germline V CDR1 and CDR2: LGHDT, YNNKEL (reference sequence). CDR3 DNA sequence: TGTGCCAGCAGCCAAGGAGCGGGGGGGCTGGGAGATACGCAGTATTTT. Translated: CASSQGAGGLGDTQYF.

The chain recombines TRBV3-1 with TRBJ1-1; TRBD1 is a possible D gene (6 bases). Germline V lookup: CDR1 LGHDT, CDR2 YNNKEL (reference sequence). V was cut by 4 bases and J by 5 bases, with 11 bases left in between. The CDR3 is 13 residues long. CDR3 sequence: CASSRKGGTEAFF. The CDR3 nucleotides are TGTGCCAGCAGCCGCAAGGGGGGGACTGAAGCTTTCTTT.

This clonotype was found a few times. The chain couples TRBV5-1 to TRBJ2-7, with D possibly being TRBD1 (5 bases). CDR3 length equals 15 residues. V was cut by 0 bases and J by 0 bases, with 10 bases left in between. Germline loops: CDR1 SGHRS, CDR2 YFSETQ. The CDR3 protein is CASSLEGAYSYEQYF. CDR3 DNA sequence: TGCGCCAGCAGCTTGGAAGGGGCCTACTCCTACGAGCAGTACTTC.